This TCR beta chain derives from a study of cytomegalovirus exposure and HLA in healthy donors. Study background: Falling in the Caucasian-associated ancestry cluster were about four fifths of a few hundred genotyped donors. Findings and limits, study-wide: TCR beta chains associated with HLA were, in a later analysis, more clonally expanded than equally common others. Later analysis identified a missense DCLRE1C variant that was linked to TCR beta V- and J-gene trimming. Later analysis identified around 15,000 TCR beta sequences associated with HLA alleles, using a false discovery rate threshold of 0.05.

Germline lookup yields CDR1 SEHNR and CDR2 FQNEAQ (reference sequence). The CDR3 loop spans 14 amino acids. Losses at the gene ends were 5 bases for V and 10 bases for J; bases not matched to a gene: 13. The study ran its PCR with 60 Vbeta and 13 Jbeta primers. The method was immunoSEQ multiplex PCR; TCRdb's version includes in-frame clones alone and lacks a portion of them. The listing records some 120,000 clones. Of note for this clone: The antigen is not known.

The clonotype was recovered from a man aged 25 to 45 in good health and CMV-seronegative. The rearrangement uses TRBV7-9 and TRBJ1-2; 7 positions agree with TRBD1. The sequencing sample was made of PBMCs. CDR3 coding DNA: TGTGCCAGCAGCGGCCGGGACAGACCCATAGACTACACCTTC. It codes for CASSGRDRPIDYTF.